A single sample is the source of the 27 T cell receptor beta chains below, sequenced in a study of CXCR3-negative and CXCR3-positive naive CD8 T cells. The libraries of TRB cDNA were constructed through 5' RACE using UMI labels. Using the 5' RACE reads, TCRdb records one entry per CDR3 protein without DNA. The sample data list roughly 56,000 distinct CDR3 sequences. The source material was naive CXCR3- CD8+ T cells from blood. Subset denoted: CD45RO-CCR7+CD27+CD95- naive CD8+ T cells lacking CXCR3 (TNR3-). The source of these receptors is a human donor in good health. Some clones in this sample may be carry-over from other donors' samples.

The chain is built from TRBV7-9 and TRBJ1-4; the TCRdb D gene call, TRBD1, has no DNA to confirm it. This CDR3 region has 14 residues. Germline values: CDR1 SEHNR, CDR2 FQNEAQ (reference sequence). This chain's CDR3 is CASSWDSWREKLFF.

This chain links TRBV7-5 with TRBJ2-7; TCRdb picks TRBD2, but there is no DNA to check that call. TRBV7-5 is recorded as a pseudogene. The CDR3 contains 19 residues. The CDR3 spells CISVSEAPLLAAPPYEQYF.

This chain joins TRBV28 and TRBJ2-2; with no DNA, the TCRdb D assignment of TRBD2 cannot be verified. CDR1 and CDR2 (germline): MDHEN, SYDVKM. The CDR3 extends over 18 amino acids. The CDR3 loop reads CASSSGLAGGPNTGELFF.

V usage is TRBV29-1 and J usage is TRBJ2-7; TCRdb designates TRBD1, a call that cannot be tested without DNA. Per germline, CDR1 SQVTM and CDR2 ANQGSEA. This CDR3 spans 12 amino acids. The CDR3 reads CSVVAEGYEQYF.

The chain has TRBV7-3 and TRBJ1-1. Per the germline V gene, CDR1 is SGHTA and CDR2 is FQGTGA. This CDR3 has 14 residues. CDR3 region: CASSLQGLDTEAFF.

The genes are TRBV29-1 and TRBJ2-1; TCRdb reports TRBD1, a call that lacks DNA to check it against. Per the germline V gene, CDR1 is SQVTM and CDR2 is ANQGSEA. The CDR3 has 17 amino acids. Here the CDR3 reads CSVCPTLSGGHYNEQFF.

This sequence joins TRBV12-3 or TRBV12-4 and TRBJ1-1. This CDR3 contains 17 residues. CDR3 sequence: CASSSPRGGGMNTEAFF.

The chain links TRBV5-1 to TRBJ2-1; TCRdb designates TRBD1, a call that cannot be tested without DNA. CDR3 length equals 12 residues. Per germline, CDR1 SGHRS and CDR2 YFSETQ. The CDR3 reads CASSFDRDEQFF.

The CDR3 reads CASSLVPGLALNEQFF. The chain recombines TRBV5-1 with TRBJ2-1; the D call from TCRdb, TRBD2, cannot be confirmed without DNA. Germline CDR1 SGHRS, CDR2 YFSETQ. The CDR3 extends over 16 amino acids.

The J gene is TRBJ2-1, the V gene TRBV15; TCRdb proposes TRBD2, but this gene call is untestable without DNA. Germline V gene sequence: CDR1 LNHNV, CDR2 YYDKDF (reference sequence). The CDR3 has 15 residues. The chain's CDR3 is CATLSGGAVYNEQFF.

The J gene is TRBJ2-1, the V gene TRBV6-4. The germline V gene has CDR1 MRHNA and CDR2 SNTAGT. This CDR3 spans 16 amino acids. The CDR3 here is CASSDSGISSYNEQFF.

V usage is TRBV29-1 and J usage is TRBJ1-2; lacking DNA, the TRBD1 call made by TCRdb goes unchecked. Germline values: CDR1 SQVTM, CDR2 ANQGSEA. The CDR3 contains 15 residues. This CDR3 is CSALTPGPPDYGYTF.

The chain couples TRBV4-1 to TRBJ2-6; TCRdb's D call, TRBD1, is unchecked because there is no DNA. This CDR3 region has 19 residues. Germline V CDR1 and CDR2: MGHRA, YSYEKL. CDR3: CASSFLYRGEGSGANVLSF.

This CDR3 reads CASSHTQETQYF. This sequence joins TRBV14 and TRBJ2-5. Germline-derived CDR1 and CDR2 are SGHDN and FVKESK. The CDR3 consists of 12 residues. The entire variable domain, with the rest obtained from reference TRBV14 and TRBJ2-5, is as follows: EAGVTQFPSHSVIEKGQTVTLRCDPISGHDNLYWYRRVMGKEIKFLLHFVKESKQDESGMPNNRFLAERTGGTYSTLKVQPAELEDSGVYFCASSHTQETQYFGPGTRLLVL.

This chain uses TRBV7-9 with TRBJ1-6; TCRdb selects TRBD1, and the lack of DNA leaves this call unchecked. Germline-derived CDR1 and CDR2 are SEHNR and FQNEAQ (reference sequence). The CDR3 totals 14 residues. CDR3 residues: CASSITGEGSPLHF.

The chain joins TRBV20-1 to TRBJ1-1; TCRdb indicates TRBD1, and absent DNA this call remains unverified. CDR3 length: 15 amino acids. CDR1 DFQATT and CDR2 SNEGSKA come from the germline V gene (reference sequence). CDR3 sequence reads: CSARDNGGGSNEAFF.

The rearrangement joins TRBV11-2 to TRBJ2-7; TCRdb's D call, TRBD1, is unchecked because there is no DNA. Germline CDR1 and CDR2: SGHAT and FQNNGV. The CDR3 is made up of 14 amino acids. The CDR3 loop is CASSLGMGDYEQYF.

This sequence joins TRBV29-1 and TRBJ1-1; TCRdb calls TRBD1, which cannot be checked without DNA. CDR3 length: 12 amino acids. Germline CDR1 and CDR2: SQVTM and ANQGSEA. The CDR3: CSVAGGDTEAFF.

The gene calls are TRBV7-9 and TRBJ2-7. Germline CDR1 SEHNR, CDR2 FQNEAQ (reference sequence). The CDR3 has 14 amino acids. CDR3 sequence: CASSPTTTRDEQYF.

The chain is built from TRBV20-1 and TRBJ2-7; the TCRdb call, TRBD1, lacks DNA for checking. Germline CDR1 is DFQATT and CDR2 is SNEGSKA (reference sequence). This CDR3 is 14 amino acids long. CDR3: CSASNPGQKRGQYF.

The chain couples TRBV28 to TRBJ1-1; as DNA is missing, the TRBD1 call by TCRdb cannot be tested. This CDR3 contains 18 residues. The germline V gene encodes CDR1 MDHEN and CDR2 SYDVKM. Here the CDR3 reads CASSFVWTVSVMNTEAFF.

This rearrangement joins TRBV6-1 to TRBJ2-7; TCRdb's D gene call, TRBD1, goes unchecked for lack of DNA. Germline V CDR1 and CDR2: MNHNS, SASEGT. This CDR3 spans 15 amino acids. This chain's CDR3 is CASSEDPTAFYEQYF.

The V call is TRBV12-3 or TRBV12-4, the J call TRBJ2-1; TCRdb selects TRBD2, and the lack of DNA leaves this call unchecked. The CDR3 extends over 17 amino acids. The CDR3 region is CASSPPSGGAASYEQFF.

The genes are TRBV11-2 and TRBJ2-1. The CDR3 extends over 16 amino acids. CDR1 is SGHAT, CDR2 FQNNGV, per germline. This CDR3 is CASSLVAGAPNNEQFF.

The rearrangement uses TRBV5-1 and TRBJ1-1. Germline values: CDR1 SGHRS, CDR2 YFSETQ. The CDR3 loop spans 13 amino acids. CDR3 sequence: CASSLKGVSEAFF.

V usage is TRBV7-2 and J usage is TRBJ1-4; TCRdb outputs TRBD1, but without DNA this stays unchecked. The CDR3 loop spans 15 amino acids. Germline loops: CDR1 SGHTA, CDR2 FQGNSA. This CDR3 is CASSRRDRAREKLFF.

The V and J genes are TRBV7-9 and TRBJ2-3. The CDR3 is made up of 12 amino acids. Germline V gene data show CDR1 as SEHNR and CDR2 as FQNEAQ (reference sequence). The CDR3 sequence is CASSIDSDTQYF.